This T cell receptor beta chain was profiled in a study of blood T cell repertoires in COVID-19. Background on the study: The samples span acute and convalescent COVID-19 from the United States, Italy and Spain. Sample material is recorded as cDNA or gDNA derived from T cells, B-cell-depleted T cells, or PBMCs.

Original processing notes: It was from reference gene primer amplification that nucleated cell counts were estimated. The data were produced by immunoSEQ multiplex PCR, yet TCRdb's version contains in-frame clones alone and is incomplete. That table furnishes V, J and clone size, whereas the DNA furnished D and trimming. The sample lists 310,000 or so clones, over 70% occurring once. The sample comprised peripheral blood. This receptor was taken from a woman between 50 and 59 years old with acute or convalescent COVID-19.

The CDR3 DNA reads as TGTGCCAGTAGTATAGTCCCCGGGGGGGGCCGACAAGAGACCCAGTACTTC. Its translation is CASSIVPGGGRQETQYF. The rearrangement joins TRBV19 to TRBJ2-5; 8 bases align to TRBD2. Germline V CDR1 and CDR2: LNHDA, SQIVND (reference sequence). The CDR3 is 17 amino acids. After removal of 1 base from V and 2 bases from J, the junction contained 9 bases not matched to a gene.